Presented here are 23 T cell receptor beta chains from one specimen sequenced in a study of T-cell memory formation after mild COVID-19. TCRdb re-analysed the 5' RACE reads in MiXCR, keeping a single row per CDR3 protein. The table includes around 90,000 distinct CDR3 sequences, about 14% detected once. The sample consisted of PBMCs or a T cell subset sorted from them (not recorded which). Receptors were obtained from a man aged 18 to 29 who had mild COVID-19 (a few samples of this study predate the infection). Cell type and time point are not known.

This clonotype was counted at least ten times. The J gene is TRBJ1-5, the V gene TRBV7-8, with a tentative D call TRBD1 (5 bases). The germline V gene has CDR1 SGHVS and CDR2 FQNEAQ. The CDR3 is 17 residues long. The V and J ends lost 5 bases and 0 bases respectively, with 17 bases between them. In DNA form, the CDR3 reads TGTGCCAGCAGCAAGGTGGAGGGGACTTATAGCAATCAGCCCCAGCATTTT. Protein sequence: CASSKVEGTYSNQPQHF. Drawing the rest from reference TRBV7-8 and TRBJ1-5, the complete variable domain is GAGVSQSPRYKVAKRGQDVALRCDPISGHVSLFWYQQALGQGPEFLTYFQNEAQLDKSGLPSDRFFAERPEGSVSTLKIQRTQQEDSAVYLCASSKVEGTYSNQPQHFGDGTRLSIL.

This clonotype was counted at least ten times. In DNA form, the CDR3 reads TGTGCCAGCAGCTGGTCTCGGGGAGCCGCGCAGTATTTT. Encoded protein: CASSWSRGAAQYF. The chain uses TRBV5-4 and TRBJ2-3; tentative D call: TRBD2 (5 bases). The germline gives CDR1 SGHNT, CDR2 YYREEE (reference sequence). Between the trimmed V and J ends, which lost 3 bases and 10 bases, there was a span of 15 bases. The CDR3 runs to 13 residues.

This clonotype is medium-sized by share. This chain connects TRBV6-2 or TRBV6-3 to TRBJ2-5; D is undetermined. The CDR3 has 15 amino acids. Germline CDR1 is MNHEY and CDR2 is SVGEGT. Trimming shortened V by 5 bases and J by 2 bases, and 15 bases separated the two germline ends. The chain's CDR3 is CASSAGTSDQETQYF. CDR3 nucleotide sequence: TGTGCCAGCAGTGCCGGCACCAGTGATCAAGAGACCCAGTACTTC.

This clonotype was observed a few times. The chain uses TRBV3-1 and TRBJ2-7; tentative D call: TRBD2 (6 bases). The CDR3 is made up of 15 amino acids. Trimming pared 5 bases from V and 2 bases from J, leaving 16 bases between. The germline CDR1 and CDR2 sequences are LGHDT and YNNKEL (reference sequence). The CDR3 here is CASSTRRRLAYEQYF. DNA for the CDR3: TGTGCCAGCAGCACAAGACGAAGACTAGCCTACGAGCAGTACTTC.

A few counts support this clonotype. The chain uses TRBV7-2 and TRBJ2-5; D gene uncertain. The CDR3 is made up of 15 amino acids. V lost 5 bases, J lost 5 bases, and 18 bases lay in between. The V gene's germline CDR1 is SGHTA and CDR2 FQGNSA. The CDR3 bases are TGTGCCAGCAGCCCAGTGGGTTTTAGTCGGGAGACCCAGTACTTC. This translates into CASSPVGFSRETQYF.

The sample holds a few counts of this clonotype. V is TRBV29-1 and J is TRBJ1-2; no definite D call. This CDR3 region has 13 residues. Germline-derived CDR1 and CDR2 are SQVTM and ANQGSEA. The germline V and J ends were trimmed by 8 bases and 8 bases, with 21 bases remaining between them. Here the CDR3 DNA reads TGCAGCACGGCAGACAAAAACCTGGGAGGCTACACCTTC. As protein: CSTADKNLGGYTF.

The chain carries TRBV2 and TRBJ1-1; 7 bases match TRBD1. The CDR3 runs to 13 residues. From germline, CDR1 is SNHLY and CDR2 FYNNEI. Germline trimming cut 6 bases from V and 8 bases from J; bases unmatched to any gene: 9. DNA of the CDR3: TGTGCCAGCAGGCTCGGGACAGAGACGGAAGCTTTCTTT. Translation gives CASRLGTETEAFF.

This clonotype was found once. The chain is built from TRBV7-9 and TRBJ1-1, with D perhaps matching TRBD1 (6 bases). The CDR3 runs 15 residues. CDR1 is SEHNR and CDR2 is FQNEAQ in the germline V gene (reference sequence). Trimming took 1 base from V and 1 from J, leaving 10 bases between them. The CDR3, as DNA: TGTGCCAGCAGCTTAGAGGGGGGTAAGAACACTGAAGCTTTCTTT. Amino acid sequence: CASSLEGGKNTEAFF.

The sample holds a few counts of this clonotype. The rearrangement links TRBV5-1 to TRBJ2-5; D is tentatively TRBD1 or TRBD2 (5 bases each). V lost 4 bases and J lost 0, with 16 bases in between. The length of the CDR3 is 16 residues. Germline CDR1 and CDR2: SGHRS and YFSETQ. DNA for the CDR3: TGCGCCAGCAGCACCTTGGGACGGGCGTACCAAGAGACCCAGTACTTC. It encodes CASSTLGRAYQETQYF.

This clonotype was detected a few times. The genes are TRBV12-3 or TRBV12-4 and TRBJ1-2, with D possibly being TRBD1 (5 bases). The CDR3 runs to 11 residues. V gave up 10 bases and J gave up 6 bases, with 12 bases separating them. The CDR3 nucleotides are TGTGCCATCCTAGGGGACCATGGCTACACCTTC. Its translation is CAILGDHGYTF.

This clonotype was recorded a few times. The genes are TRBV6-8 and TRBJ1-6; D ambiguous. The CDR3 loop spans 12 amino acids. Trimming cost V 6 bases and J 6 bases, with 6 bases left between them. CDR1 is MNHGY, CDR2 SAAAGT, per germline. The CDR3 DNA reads TGTGCCAGCAGCCCGAGTAATTCACCCCTCCACTTT. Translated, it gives CASSPSNSPLHF.

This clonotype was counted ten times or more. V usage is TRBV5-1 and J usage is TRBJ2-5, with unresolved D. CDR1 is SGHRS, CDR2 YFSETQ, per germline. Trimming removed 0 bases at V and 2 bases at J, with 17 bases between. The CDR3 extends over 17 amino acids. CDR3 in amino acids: CASSLGFGRSPQETQYF. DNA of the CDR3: TGCGCCAGCAGCTTGGGTTTTGGACGGTCCCCACAAGAGACCCAGTACTTC. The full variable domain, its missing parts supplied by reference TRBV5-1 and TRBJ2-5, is KAGVTQTPRYLIKTRGQQVTLSCSPISGHRSVSWYQQTPGQGLQFLFEYFSETQRNKGNFPGRFSGRQFSNSRSEMNVSTLELGDSALYLCASSLGFGRSPQETQYFGPGTRLLVL.

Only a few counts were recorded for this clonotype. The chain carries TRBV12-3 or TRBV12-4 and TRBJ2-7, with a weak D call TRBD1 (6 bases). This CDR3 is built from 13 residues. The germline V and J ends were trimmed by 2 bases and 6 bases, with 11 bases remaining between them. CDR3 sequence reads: CASSLIGGGEQYV. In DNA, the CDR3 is TGTGCCAGCAGTTTAATAGGGGGTGGCGAGCAGTACGTC.

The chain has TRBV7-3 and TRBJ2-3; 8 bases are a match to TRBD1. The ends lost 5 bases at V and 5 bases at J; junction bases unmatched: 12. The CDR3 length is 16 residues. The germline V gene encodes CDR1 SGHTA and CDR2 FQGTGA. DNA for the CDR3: TGTGCCAGCAGCCCTCGGACAGGGAAGCTTCTAGATACGCAGTATTTT. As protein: CASSPRTGKLLDTQYF.

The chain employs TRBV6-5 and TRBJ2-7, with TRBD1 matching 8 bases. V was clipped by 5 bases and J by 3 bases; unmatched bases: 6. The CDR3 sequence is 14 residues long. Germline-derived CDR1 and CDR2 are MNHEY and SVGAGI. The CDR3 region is CASSPGQGIYEQYF. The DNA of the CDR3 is TGTGCCAGCAGTCCTGGACAGGGAATCTACGAGCAGTACTTC.

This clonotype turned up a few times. The DNA for the CDR3 is TGCAGCGTTGAGCTGGAACCGGGTGGCTACACCTTC. It specifies CSVELEPGGYTF. The chain combines TRBV29-1 with TRBJ1-2; the D is unclear. The ends were cut back, 3 bases at V and 7 bases at J, with 12 bases in the middle. Germline CDR1 reads SQVTM; CDR2 reads ANQGSEA. CDR3 size: 12 residues.

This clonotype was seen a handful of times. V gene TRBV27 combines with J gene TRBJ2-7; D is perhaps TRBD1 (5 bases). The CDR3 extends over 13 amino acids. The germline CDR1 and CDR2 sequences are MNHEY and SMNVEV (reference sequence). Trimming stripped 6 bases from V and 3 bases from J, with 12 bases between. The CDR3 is CASSYRDSYEQYF. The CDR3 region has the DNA TGTGCCAGCAGCTACCGAGACAGCTACGAGCAGTACTTC.

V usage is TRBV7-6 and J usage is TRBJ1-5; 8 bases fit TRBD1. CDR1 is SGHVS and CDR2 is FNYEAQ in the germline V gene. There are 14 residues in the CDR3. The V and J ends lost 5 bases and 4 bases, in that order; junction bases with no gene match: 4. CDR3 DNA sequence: TGTGCCAGCAGCCTCACAGGGGGGAATCAGCCCCAGCATTTT. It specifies CASSLTGGNQPQHF.

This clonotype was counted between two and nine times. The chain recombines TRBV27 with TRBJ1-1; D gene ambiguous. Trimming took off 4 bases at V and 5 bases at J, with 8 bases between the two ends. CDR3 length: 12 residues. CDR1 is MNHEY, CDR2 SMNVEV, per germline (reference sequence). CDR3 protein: CASSSQATEAFF. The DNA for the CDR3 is TGTGCCAGCAGTTCCCAGGCGACTGAAGCTTTCTTT.

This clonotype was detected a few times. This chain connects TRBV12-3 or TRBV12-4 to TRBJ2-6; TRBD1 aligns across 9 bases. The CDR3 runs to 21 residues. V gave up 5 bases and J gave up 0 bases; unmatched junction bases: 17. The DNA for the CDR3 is TGTGCCAGCAGTGGCGACGGGACAGGGCAAATTTTCAGCTCTGGGGCCAACGTCCTGACTTTC. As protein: CASSGDGTGQIFSSGANVLTF.

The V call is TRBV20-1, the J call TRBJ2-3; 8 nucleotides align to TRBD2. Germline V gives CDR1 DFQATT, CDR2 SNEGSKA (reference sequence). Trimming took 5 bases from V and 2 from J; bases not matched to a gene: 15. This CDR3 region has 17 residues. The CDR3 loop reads CSAPSLGERGTTDTQYF. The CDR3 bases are TGCAGTGCTCCGAGCTTGGGGGAGCGGGGGACCACAGATACGCAGTATTTT.

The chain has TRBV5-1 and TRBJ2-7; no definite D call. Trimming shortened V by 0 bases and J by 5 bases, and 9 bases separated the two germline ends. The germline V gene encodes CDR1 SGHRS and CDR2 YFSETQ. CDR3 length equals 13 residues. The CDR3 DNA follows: TGCGCCAGCAGCTTGGTACTGGAGCACGAGCAGTACTTC. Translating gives CASSLVLEHEQYF.

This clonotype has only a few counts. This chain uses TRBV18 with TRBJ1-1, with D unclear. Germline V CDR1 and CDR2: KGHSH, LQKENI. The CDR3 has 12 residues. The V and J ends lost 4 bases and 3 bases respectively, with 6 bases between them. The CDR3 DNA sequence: TGTGCCAGCTCACAGGCGGACACTGAAGCTTTCTTT. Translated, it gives CASSQADTEAFF.